These 9 T cell receptor beta chains originate from one sample sequenced in a study of cytotoxic CD8 clonotypes in ibrutinib-treated CLL. Sequencing was performed with immunoSEQ multiplex PCR; in TCRdb, only in-frame clones are kept and a portion is missing. The sample lists roughly 130,000 clones; under 95% were seen once. The sequenced sample was PBMCs, obtained after 12 months of ibrutinib treatment. The receptors shown here come from a human donor with chronic lymphocytic leukemia.

In its sample, this clone was seen once. CDR3 amino acids: CASSPLREAFF. Written as DNA, the CDR3 is TGTGCCAGCAGCCCCCTGAGGGAAGCTTTCTTT. The V call is TRBV28, the J call TRBJ1-1; no clear D gene. Trimming pared 6 bases from V and 8 bases from J, leaving 10 bases between. From germline, CDR1 is MDHEN and CDR2 SYDVKM. The CDR3 spans 11 residues.

The chain uses TRBV9 and TRBJ1-5, with D unresolved. V lost 0 bases and J lost 3, with 16 bases in between. Germline V gene data show CDR1 as SGDLS and CDR2 as YYNGEE. There are 17 residues in the CDR3. CDR3 region: CASSVGPSWTINQPQHF. The CDR3 DNA is TGTGCCAGCAGCGTAGGTCCTTCCTGGACGATCAATCAGCCCCAGCATTTT.

The V gene is TRBV13, the J gene TRBJ2-7; 7 bases agree with TRBD1. CDR1 and CDR2 (germline): PRHDT, FYEKMQ (reference sequence). This CDR3 spans 14 amino acids. V shed 5 bases, J shed 10 bases, and the junction held 14 bases outside the gene matches. CDR3 amino acids: CASSRGQILREQYF. The CDR3, as DNA: TGTGCCAGCAGCCGGGGACAGATATTACGAGAACAGTACTTC. The full variable domain, in which reference TRBV13 and TRBJ2-7 provide the parts outside the CDR3, is AAGVIQSPRHLIKEKRETATLKCYPIPRHDTVYWYQQGPGQDPQFLISFYEKMQSDKGSIPDRFSAQQFSDYHSELNMSSLELGDSALYFCASSRGQILREQYFGPGTRLTVT.

The CDR3 region is CASRTESSYEQYF. CDR3 DNA sequence: TGTGCCAGCAGGACAGAAAGCTCCTACGAGCAGTACTTC. The chain links TRBV5-5 to TRBJ2-7, with a tentative D call TRBD1 (5 bases). Trimming cost V 5 bases and J 0 bases, with 9 bases left between them. CDR1 is SGHKS, CDR2 YYEKEE, per germline (reference sequence). This CDR3 is 13 amino acids long.

The V gene is TRBV7-6, the J gene TRBJ2-7; 10 nucleotides match TRBD1. V shed 1 base, J shed 5 bases, and the junction held 5 bases outside the gene matches. Germline CDR1 and CDR2: SGHVS and FNYEAQ. The CDR3 totals 15 residues. Here the CDR3 DNA reads TGTGCCAGCAGCTTAGTTGGGGACAGGGGAGACGAGCAGTACTTC. Its translation: CASSLVGDRGDEQYF.

The V call is TRBV11-3, the J call TRBJ1-2, with D unresolved. In germline, CDR1 is SGHNT, CDR2 YENEEA. Trimming removed 5 bases at V and 1 base at J, with 11 bases between. This CDR3 spans 14 amino acids. The CDR3, as DNA: TGTGCCAGCAGCCACACTCGGGATAACTATGGCTACACCTTC. It specifies CASSHTRDNYGYTF.

V gene TRBV11-3 combines with J gene TRBJ2-5; 8 bases agree with TRBD2. The CDR3 consists of 15 residues. The germline gives CDR1 SGHNT, CDR2 YENEEA. After removal of 2 bases from V and 0 bases from J, the junction contained 2 bases not matched to a gene. The CDR3 coding sequence is TGTGCCAGCAGCTTATTAGCGGGGAACCAAGAGACCCAGTACTTC. Translating gives CASSLLAGNQETQYF.

The chain combines TRBV7-3 with TRBJ2-1; 11 nucleotides agree with TRBD2. The trim removed 3 bases at V and 10 bases at J, leaving 8 bases unmatched. The CDR3 loop spans 15 amino acids. CDR1 is SGHTA and CDR2 is FQGTGA in the germline V gene. The CDR3 loop is CASSFTSGSPGEQFF. In DNA, the CDR3 is TGTGCCAGCAGCTTCACTAGCGGGAGTCCAGGGGAGCAGTTCTTC.

The rearrangement links TRBV11-2 to TRBJ2-5; TRBD1 matches at 8 bases. CDR1 and CDR2 from the germline V gene are SGHAT and FQNNGV. The junction had 6 bases not matched to a gene; V was cut back by 1 base and J by 5 bases. This CDR3 spans 15 amino acids. The CDR3 is CASSLAGGAGETQYF. The CDR3 coding sequence is TGTGCCAGCAGCTTAGCAGGGGGCGCGGGGGAGACCCAGTACTTC.